This TCR beta chain emerged from a study of blood T cells in healthy people across ages. About the research overall: About one barcoded beta molecule per two T cells came from capture by template switching. Study-level findings and limits: PBMCs left unsorted prevented a conclusive naive versus antigen-experienced comparison.

The study drew donors from healthy Caucasian individuals in Russia aged roughly 6 to 95. This clonotype has more than one count but fewer than ten. Its target is not known. With a J-beta primer mix and a sample-barcoded 5' primer, a second PCR ran about 7 to 12 cycles. Template switching added a 12-random-nucleotide identifier to every cDNA molecule. TCRdb called the 5' RACE reads again in MiXCR, with one record for every CDR3 protein. The sample includes roughly 830,000 distinct CDR3 sequences, about 62% of them seen just once. This CDR3 region has 15 residues. Germline V lookup: CDR1 SGHTA, CDR2 FQGNSA. V trimming: 4 bases; J trimming: 13 bases; junction bases outside the gene matches: 15.

The receptor's source is a man under 40 in good health. This sequence joins TRBV7-2 and TRBJ2-4, with 8 nucleotides matching TRBD1. The sequenced sample consisted of blood. The CDR3: CASSSAARGRREQYF. As DNA, the CDR3 is TGTGCCAGCAGCTCAGCGGCCAGGGGGCGTCGGGAGCAGTACTTC.